This is a list of T cell receptor beta chains from one sample in a study of T cell clones after liver transplantation. This table comes from immunoSEQ multiplex PCR, and its TCRdb copy is limited to in-frame clones, with some not included. This table holds 50,000 or so clones, 86% found once. The sequencing here drew on CD8+ T cells from blood, taken 12 months after liver transplant. These receptor sequences come from a human patient who received a liver transplant. A subset of T cells may come from the graft donor. CDR3s include the opening cysteine and the closing phenylalanine or tryptophan. D genes are given only for firm matches. Where a row states a size, it is once, few, many or the class of an expanded clone; other rows omit it.

D: -
size: -
V: TRBV25-1
J: TRBJ2-2
DNA: TGTGCCAGCAGTTACGGGACTCAAGGAGGGGAGCTGTTTTTT
CDR3: CASSYGTQGGELFF

D: -
size: -
V: TRBV27
J: TRBJ2-7
DNA: TGTGCCAGCAGTCCCAGGGACGGGGAGCAGTACTTC
CDR3: CASSPRDGEQYF

D: -
size: -
V: TRBV27
J: TRBJ2-3
DNA: TGTGCCAGCAGGGACATACTTAGCACAGATACGCAGTATTTT
CDR3: CASRDILSTDTQYF

D: -
size: -
V: TRBV28
J: TRBJ2-7
DNA: TGTGCCAGCAGTCTCCCAGGGGAGCACGAGCAGTACTTC
CDR3: CASSLPGEHEQYF

D: -
size: -
V: TRBV5-1
J: TRBJ1-1
DNA: TGCGCCAGCAGCCTTACAGATAGAGAAGCTTTCTTT
CDR3: CASSLTDREAFF

D: -
size: -
V: TRBV13
J: TRBJ2-5
DNA: TGTGCCAGCAGCCCGACCGGGTTTGGGCAAGAGACCCAGTACTTC
CDR3: CASSPTGFGQETQYF

D: -
size: few
V: TRBV28
J: TRBJ2-7
DNA: TGTGCCAGCAGTTTAGGGAATTCCTACGAGCAGTACTTC
CDR3: CASSLGNSYEQYF

D: -
size: -
V: TRBV7-6
J: TRBJ2-2
DNA: TGTGCCAGCAGCTTTAGCGGAAACACCGGGGAGCTGTTTTTT
CDR3: CASSFSGNTGELFF

D: -
size: -
V: TRBV5-4
J: TRBJ2-7
DNA: TGTGCCAGCAGCTCCTATCCAGGAGGTCGCTCCTACGAGCAGTACTTC
CDR3: CASSSYPGGRSYEQYF

D: -
size: once
V: TRBV9
J: TRBJ2-5
DNA: TGTGCCAGCGGGGGGTCACAAGAGACCCAGTACTTC
CDR3: CASGGSQETQYF

D: -
size: medium-sized
V: TRBV28
J: TRBJ2-7
DNA: TGTGCCAGTTCAACAGGTTACGAGCAGTACTTC
CDR3: CASSTGYEQYF

D: -
size: medium-sized
V: TRBV27
J: TRBJ2-1
DNA: TGTGCCAGCAGCCAGGGTATTAACTACAATGAGCAGTTCTTC
CDR3: CASSQGINYNEQFF

D: -
size: -
V: TRBV28
J: TRBJ2-1
DNA: TGTGCCAGCAGTTTAACGGGGACAAACAATGAGCAGTTCTTC
CDR3: CASSLTGTNNEQFF

D: -
size: -
V: TRBV4-1
J: TRBJ1-4
DNA: TGCGCCAGCAGCCAAGAAGGCAGGGCGAGGGAAAAACTGTTTTTT
CDR3: CASSQEGRAREKLFF

D: TRBD2
size: -
V: TRBV19
J: TRBJ2-2
DNA: TGTGCCAGTATCCCCCCCCAGCGGGAGGACACCGGGGAGCTGTTTTTT
CDR3: CASIPPQREDTGELFF

D: TRBD2
size: -
V: TRBV11-2
J: TRBJ2-1
DNA: TGTGCCAGCAGCTTAGTTGGCCTAGCGGCTTCAAGCTCCTACAATGAGCAGTTCTTC
CDR3: CASSLVGLAASSSYNEQFF

D: TRBD1
size: -
V: TRBV6-5
J: TRBJ2-7
DNA: TGTGCCAGCAGTTATTACAGGGGGGACTACGAGCAGTACTTC
CDR3: CASSYYRGDYEQYF

D: -
size: -
V: TRBV5-1
J: TRBJ1-4
DNA: TGCGCCAGCAGTTTGGACTTCCCTTGGGAAAAACTGTTTTTT
CDR3: CASSLDFPWEKLFF

D: TRBD1
size: -
V: TRBV5-1
J: TRBJ2-5
DNA: TGCGCCAGCTCCTCCCCGGGACAGGGAAATGGTGAGACCCAGTACTTC
CDR3: CASSSPGQGNGETQYF

D: -
size: few
V: TRBV29-1
J: TRBJ2-1
DNA: TGCAGCGTTCTATTCCTAGAGCAGTTCTTC
CDR3: CSVLFLEQFF

D: -
size: -
V: TRBV4-3
J: TRBJ2-7
DNA: TGCGCCAGCAGCCAAGTATTAGGCTACGAGCAGTACTTC
CDR3: CASSQVLGYEQYF

D: TRBD1
size: few
V: TRBV4-1
J: TRBJ2-7
DNA: TGCGCCAGCAGCCAAGGACAGGGGAGGTCCTACGAGCAGTACTTC
CDR3: CASSQGQGRSYEQYF

D: -
size: -
V: TRBV7-6
J: TRBJ2-1
DNA: TGTGCCAGCAGCCCCCGAGGGGACCCCTACAATGAGCAGTTCTTC
CDR3: CASSPRGDPYNEQFF

D: -
size: -
V: TRBV7-3
J: TRBJ2-1
DNA: TGTGCCAGCAGCTTATTACCGCCCTCCTACAATGAGCAGTTCTTC
CDR3: CASSLLPPSYNEQFF

D: -
size: few
V: TRBV11-2
J: TRBJ2-1
DNA: TGTGCCAGCAGCGTACCCCCCGACATGTGGCAGTTCTTC
CDR3: CASSVPPDMWQFF

D: -
size: -
V: TRBV7-2
J: TRBJ1-1
DNA: TGTGCCAGCAGTTCCGGACGGTGGGGGAACACTGAAGCTTTCTTT
CDR3: CASSSGRWGNTEAFF

D: TRBD2
size: -
V: TRBV19
J: TRBJ2-2
DNA: TGTGCCAGTAGAGACGGACTAGCGGGATCCGGGGAGCTGTTTTTT
CDR3: CASRDGLAGSGELFF

D: TRBD2
size: -
V: TRBV28
J: TRBJ2-7
DNA: TGTGCCAGCAGCCGAGGAGCGGGAGGGCGGGGCGAGCAGTACTTC
CDR3: CASSRGAGGRGEQYF

D: TRBD2
size: -
V: TRBV4-1
J: TRBJ2-7
DNA: TGCGCCAGCAGCCAAGGAGGTCTAGCGGGAGTCCCCCTCTACGAGCAGTACTTC
CDR3: CASSQGGLAGVPLYEQYF

D: TRBD2
size: -
V: TRBV6-4
J: TRBJ2-7
DNA: TGTGCCAGCAGTGTCCCCCAGACTAGCGGAGCCTACGAGCAGTACTTC
CDR3: CASSVPQTSGAYEQYF

D: -
size: -
V: TRBV28
J: TRBJ2-1
DNA: TGTGCCAGCAGTTTCCGCGGCATCTACAATGAGCAGTTCTTC
CDR3: CASSFRGIYNEQFF

D: TRBD1
size: -
V: TRBV27
J: TRBJ1-5
DNA: TGTGCCAACAGTGGACAGGGGTGGAATCAGCCCCAGCATTTT
CDR3: CANSGQGWNQPQHF

D: -
size: -
V: TRBV7-3
J: TRBJ2-7
DNA: TGTGCCAGCAGCCCCAATTGGACACTTCACGACGAGCAGTACTTC
CDR3: CASSPNWTLHDEQYF

D: TRBD2
size: once
V: TRBV27
J: TRBJ2-1
DNA: TGTGCCAGCAGGATATCTATGGGCGGGAGTCACAATGAGCAGTTCTTC
CDR3: CASRISMGGSHNEQFF

D: -
size: once
V: TRBV13
J: TRBJ2-7
DNA: TGTGCCAGCAGCCCGGGGGTGAGGTACGAGCAGTACTTC
CDR3: CASSPGVRYEQYF

D: TRBD2
size: -
V: TRBV13
J: TRBJ2-1
DNA: TGTGCCAGCAGCTCGGGACTAGCGGGAGCTTACAATGAGCAGTTCTTC
CDR3: CASSSGLAGAYNEQFF

D: -
size: -
V: TRBV9
J: TRBJ2-7
DNA: TGTGCCAGCAGCGTAGGTTGGGGCGGGACGCACGACGAGCAGTACTTC
CDR3: CASSVGWGGTHDEQYF

D: -
size: once
V: TRBV27
J: TRBJ2-3
DNA: TGTGCCAGCAGTTTCGGAGTCGTCAGCACAGATACGCAGTATTTT
CDR3: CASSFGVVSTDTQYF

D: -
size: -
V: TRBV11-2
J: TRBJ2-7
DNA: TGTGCCAGCAGCTCATTAGGGTGGGGAACCTACGAGCAGTACTTC
CDR3: CASSSLGWGTYEQYF

D: TRBD2
size: -
V: TRBV19
J: TRBJ2-7
DNA: TGTGCCAGTAGTATAGCGGGAGGGTCCTACGAGCAGTACTTC
CDR3: CASSIAGGSYEQYF

D: -
size: -
V: TRBV4-1
J: TRBJ1-1
DNA: TGCGCCAGCAGCCAAGGAGAGGGATTGAACACTGAAGCTTTCTTT
CDR3: CASSQGEGLNTEAFF

D: TRBD2
size: -
V: TRBV10-1
J: TRBJ2-7
DNA: TGCGCCAGCAGTGAAGGGGGACTAGTGGGCGAGCAGTACTTC
CDR3: CASSEGGLVGEQYF

D: -
size: -
V: TRBV11-2
J: TRBJ2-7
DNA: TGTGCCAGCAGCTTAGTAAGGGTCGACTACGAGCAGTACTTC
CDR3: CASSLVRVDYEQYF

D: -
size: -
V: TRBV7-9
J: TRBJ2-7
DNA: TGTGCCAGCAGCTCTCCGGAGGCGGACCCTCCCTACGAGCAGTACTTC
CDR3: CASSSPEADPPYEQYF

D: TRBD1
size: once
V: TRBV7-2
J: TRBJ2-7
DNA: TGTGCCAGCAGCTTAGAGGGGGCTGAAGCCTACGAGCAGTACTTC
CDR3: CASSLEGAEAYEQYF